Listed here are 25 T cell receptor beta chains from one sample, sequenced in a study of beta chain features in type 1 diabetes. Every isolated RNA sample was fully reverse transcribed, so sequencing captured expressed TCRB transcripts. Sequencing used immunoSEQ multiplex PCR; TCRdb keeps in-frame clones, though not all of them. This sample has 160,000 or so clones, with more than 9.5% found just once. Material for sequencing was central memory CD4+ T cells from blood. The source is a man younger than 30 in good health.

This clone appeared once. This rearrangement joins TRBV7-2 to TRBJ1-2, with TRBD1 matching 9 bases. CDR1 is SGHTA, CDR2 FQGNSA, per germline. V was pared by 5 bases and J by 6 bases, with 10 bases of the junction left unmatched. This CDR3 contains 15 residues. The CDR3 nucleotides are TGTGCCAGCAGCCCCCAGCTACGGGACAGGGATGGCTACACCTTC. It yields the protein CASSPQLRDRDGYTF.

This clone came up a few times. This chain connects TRBV28 to TRBJ2-7; the match to TRBD2 covers 12 bases. This CDR3 contains 15 residues. V dropped 6 bases and J dropped 1; count of bases not matched to a gene: 4. CDR1 and CDR2 (germline): MDHEN, SYDVKM. The CDR3 sequence: CASSILAGGSYEQYF. The CDR3 DNA follows: TGTGCCAGCAGCATCCTAGCGGGGGGGTCCTACGAGCAGTACTTC.

This clone was observed a few times. This sequence may be a read error, since a much larger clone differs from it by one base. This sample includes further DNA sequences coding for the same CDR3. V gene TRBV29-1 combines with J gene TRBJ2-7, with 8 bases lining up with TRBD1. With V trimmed by 7 bases and J by 5 bases, 22 bases remained unmatched. CDR1 and CDR2 from the germline V gene are SQVTM and ANQGSEA. This CDR3 spans 17 amino acids. CDR3 region: CSGRGLVGRTGSHEQYF. CDR3 coding DNA: TGCAGCGGGCGGGGCCTTGTGGGAAGGACAGGGAGCCACGAGCAGTACTTC.

The V and J genes are TRBV7-9 and TRBJ2-3, with 9 bases identical to TRBD2. Trimming at V came to 2 bases and at J to 2 bases, leaving 2 bases not matched to a gene. This CDR3 contains 15 residues. Looked up from germline, CDR1 is SEHNR and CDR2 is FQNEAQ (reference sequence). CDR3 residues: CASSLLAGSTDTQYF. CDR3 DNA: TGTGCCAGCAGCTTACTAGCGGGGTCCACAGATACGCAGTATTTT. Full variable domain (missing parts from reference TRBV7-9 and TRBJ2-3): DTGVSQNPRHKITKRGQNVTFRCDPISEHNRLYWYRQTLGQGPEFLTYFQNEAQLEKSRLLSDRFSAERPKGSFSTLEIQRTEQGDSAMYLCASSLLAGSTDTQYFGPGTRLTVL.

This clone counts as large. The J gene is TRBJ2-4, the V gene TRBV7-2, with 7 bases matching TRBD2. J was trimmed by 6 bases and V by 5 bases; bases with no gene match: 4. Germline V gene sequence: CDR1 SGHTA, CDR2 FQGNSA. CDR3 length equals 13 residues. CDR3 residues: CASSLSGTNIQYF. The CDR3, as DNA: TGTGCCAGCAGCCTGAGCGGGACAAACATTCAGTACTTC. The full variable domain, its missing parts supplied by reference TRBV7-2 and TRBJ2-4, is GAGVSQSPSNKVTEKGKDVELRCDPISGHTALYWYRQSLGQGLEFLIYFQGNSAPDKSGLPSDRFSAERTGGSVSTLTIQRTQQEDSAVYLCASSLSGTNIQYFGAGTRLSVL.

The genes are TRBV30 and TRBJ2-1; D is unresolved. CDR1 and CDR2 (germline): GTSNPN, SVGIG (reference sequence). V lost 1 base and J lost 4, with 11 bases in between. This CDR3 contains 14 residues. The CDR3 DNA reads TGTGCCTGGAGTGGACACCGATTTTACAATGAGCAGTTCTTC. Amino acids: CAWSGHRFYNEQFF.

This rearrangement joins TRBV7-6 to TRBJ1-5, with D unclear. The germline V gene encodes CDR1 SGHVS and CDR2 FNYEAQ. This CDR3 contains 14 residues. With 7 bases removed from V and 3 bases from J, the gap between germline ends came to 13 bases. The DNA for the CDR3 is TGTGCCAGCATGCCGACGAGGGCCAATCAGCCCCAGCATTTT. This codes for CASMPTRANQPQHF.

This clone has a handful of counts. This chain joins TRBV7-2 and TRBJ2-3, with D uncertain. Trimming took 0 bases from V and 7 from J, leaving 8 bases between them. The CDR3 is 13 residues long. Per the germline V gene, CDR1 is SGHTA and CDR2 is FQGNSA. This CDR3 reads CASSLALINTQYF. Here the CDR3 DNA reads TGTGCCAGCAGCTTAGCCCTCATAAATACGCAGTATTTT.

The chain is built from TRBV9 and TRBJ1-2; no clear D. The CDR3 covers 14 residues. With 1 base removed from V and 7 bases from J, the gap between germline ends came to 14 bases. From germline, CDR1 is SGDLS and CDR2 YYNGEE. CDR3 sequence reads: CASSVTASLGGYTF. The CDR3 nucleotides read TGTGCCAGCAGCGTAACAGCGTCCCTTGGTGGCTACACCTTC.

The CDR3 is CASSHLGLAVTGELFF. The CDR3 nucleotides read TGTGCCAGCAGTCATCTCGGACTAGCGGTCACCGGGGAGCTGTTTTTT. The V gene is TRBV27, the J gene TRBJ2-2; 10 bases are a match to TRBD2. CDR1 MNHEY and CDR2 SMNVEV come from the germline V gene (reference sequence). There are 16 residues in the CDR3. V shed 5 bases and J 4 bases; nucleotides not matched to a gene: 7.

The chain has TRBV5-4 and TRBJ2-3; no reliable D call. Deletions cut 0 bases from V and 1 base from J, with 9 bases between. Per the germline V gene, CDR1 is SGHNT and CDR2 is YYREEE (reference sequence). The CDR3 covers 15 residues. CDR3 protein: CASSLVVGGTDTQYF. DNA for the CDR3: TGTGCCAGCAGCTTGGTGGTAGGAGGCACAGATACGCAGTATTTT.

This clone was counted a few times. The rearrangement links TRBV7-7 to TRBJ2-7; D remains unclear. Per the germline V gene, CDR1 is SSHAT and CDR2 is FNYEAQ (reference sequence). The CDR3 is made up of 13 amino acids. V was cut by 1 base and J by 2 bases, with 6 bases left in between. CDR3 sequence: CASSLGGTYEQYF. The CDR3 bases are TGTGCCAGCAGCTTAGGCGGAACCTACGAGCAGTACTTC.

In its sample, this clone was seen a few times. This chain links TRBV5-1 with TRBJ2-7; D is perhaps TRBD1 (5 bases). Trimming took off 0 bases at V and 6 bases at J, with 7 bases between the two ends. Germline V CDR1 and CDR2: SGHRS, YFSETQ. The CDR3 totals 12 residues. The CDR3 sequence: CASSLVGAEQYF. The CDR3 DNA is TGCGCCAGCAGCTTGGTAGGGGCCGAGCAGTACTTC.

This clone was observed a few times. The V call is TRBV29-1, the J call TRBJ2-7; no definite D call. Germline-derived CDR1 and CDR2 are SQVTM and ANQGSEA. The CDR3 extends over 13 amino acids. Trimming shortened V by 4 bases and J by 0 bases, and 10 bases separated the two germline ends. The CDR3 DNA reads TGCAGCGTTGGGCAGACTGTCTCCTACGAGCAGTACTTC. Protein product: CSVGQTVSYEQYF.

The genes are TRBV4-2 and TRBJ2-5, with D uncertain. Germline CDR1 reads LGHNA; CDR2 reads YNFKEQ. Between the trimmed V and J ends, which lost 1 base and 2 bases, there was a span of 8 bases. The length of the CDR3 is 14 residues. In DNA, the CDR3 is TGTGCCAGCAGCCAAGGGTACGGACAAGAGACCCAGTACTTC. Encoded protein: CASSQGYGQETQYF.

The rearrangement joins TRBV14 to TRBJ2-5; no reliable D call. V was cut by 0 bases and J by 9 bases, with 11 bases left in between. The CDR3 totals 13 residues. Germline loops: CDR1 SGHDN, CDR2 FVKESK. The CDR3 loop is CASSQDLGGSQYF. The CDR3, as DNA: TGTGCCAGCAGCCAAGATCTAGGTGGCTCCCAGTACTTC.

There are a few counts of this clone. This sequence joins TRBV7-2 and TRBJ2-7; tentative D call: TRBD1 (6 bases). There are 12 residues in the CDR3. CDR1 SGHTA and CDR2 FQGNSA come from the germline V gene. With 5 bases removed from V and 4 bases from J, the gap between germline ends came to 9 bases. This CDR3 reads CASSRRGYEQYF. Written as DNA, the CDR3 is TGTGCCAGCAGCCGCAGGGGTTACGAGCAGTACTTC.

J is TRBJ2-5 and V is TRBV28, with 8 bases lining up with TRBD2. CDR1 and CDR2 (germline): MDHEN, SYDVKM. With V trimmed by 5 bases and J by 2 bases, 4 bases remained unmatched. This CDR3 is 14 amino acids long. The DNA of the CDR3 is TGTGCCAGCAGTGAAGCGGGGGTTCAAGAGACCCAGTACTTC. As protein: CASSEAGVQETQYF. Supplemented by reference TRBV28 and TRBJ2-5, the full variable domain reads DVKVTQSSRYLVKRTGEKVFLECVQDMDHENMFWYRQDPGLGLRLIYFSYDVKMKEKGDIPEGYSVSREKKERFSLILESASTNQTSMYLCASSEAGVQETQYFGPGTRLLVL.

This clone came up a few times. The J gene is TRBJ2-7, the V gene TRBV4-2; unclear D gene. Germline V gene sequence: CDR1 LGHNA, CDR2 YNFKEQ. The CDR3 is made up of 11 amino acids. V lost 0 bases and J 12 bases, leaving 9 bases between the germline ends. The CDR3 sequence: CASSQDRVVYF. CDR3 DNA sequence: TGTGCCAGCAGCCAAGATCGAGTAGTGTACTTC.

This clone appeared a few times. The rearrangement links TRBV5-1 to TRBJ2-5, with D unresolved. V shed 5 bases and J shed 1 base, with 6 bases lying between them. The CDR3 extends over 12 amino acids. Germline CDR1 is SGHRS and CDR2 is YFSETQ. CDR3 nucleotide sequence: TGCGCCAGCAGTTGGTTCCAAGAGACCCAGTACTTC. It is translated as CASSWFQETQYF.

This clone was seen a handful of times. V is TRBV30 and J is TRBJ1-2; no reliable D call. V was clipped by 1 base and J by 2 bases, with 14 bases between them. There are 15 residues in the CDR3. Looked up from germline, CDR1 is GTSNPN and CDR2 is SVGIG (reference sequence). As DNA, the CDR3 is TGTGCCTGGAGTGCCCCCCCGCGAGGAAACTATGGCTACACCTTC. Encoded protein: CAWSAPPRGNYGYTF.

This clone was seen more than once but under ten times. CDR3 sequence (DNA): TGCGCCAGCAGCTTCGTCGGGACCGGTGAGCAGTTCTTC. Encoded protein: CASSFVGTGEQFF. The rearrangement uses TRBV5-1 and TRBJ2-1; D tentatively fits TRBD1 or TRBD2 (5 bases each). The CDR3 sequence is 13 residues long. Between the trimmed V and J ends, which lost 2 bases and 9 bases, there was a span of 12 bases. Germline-derived CDR1 and CDR2 are SGHRS and YFSETQ.

V is TRBV7-2 and J is TRBJ2-7; D is perhaps TRBD2 (6 bases). This CDR3 is 15 amino acids long. The ends were cut back, 5 bases at V and 6 bases at J, with 20 bases in the middle. In germline, CDR1 is SGHTA, CDR2 FQGNSA. CDR3: CASSLDGAGRGEQYF. The CDR3 DNA is TGTGCCAGCAGCCTAGACGGGGCGGGAAGAGGCGAGCAGTACTTC.

The chain combines TRBV27 with TRBJ1-2; 7 bases agree with TRBD1. The CDR3 extends over 15 amino acids. Trimming cost V 6 bases and J 0 bases; bases outside gene matches: 7. Germline CDR1 MNHEY, CDR2 SMNVEV (reference sequence). The CDR3 nucleotides read TGTGCCAGCAGCCTCGGGACAGCAGCTAACTATGGCTACACCTTC. Translation: CASSLGTAANYGYTF.

The chain uses TRBV27 and TRBJ1-6; D may be TRBD1 (6 bases). V shed 6 bases and J shed 13 bases, with 22 bases lying between them. Germline CDR1 and CDR2: MNHEY and SMNVEV (reference sequence). This CDR3 has 15 amino acids. The CDR3 region has the DNA TGTGCCAGCAGCCTGACAGGATACTCGCCGCGGCCCCTCCACTTT. Protein product: CASSLTGYSPRPLHF.